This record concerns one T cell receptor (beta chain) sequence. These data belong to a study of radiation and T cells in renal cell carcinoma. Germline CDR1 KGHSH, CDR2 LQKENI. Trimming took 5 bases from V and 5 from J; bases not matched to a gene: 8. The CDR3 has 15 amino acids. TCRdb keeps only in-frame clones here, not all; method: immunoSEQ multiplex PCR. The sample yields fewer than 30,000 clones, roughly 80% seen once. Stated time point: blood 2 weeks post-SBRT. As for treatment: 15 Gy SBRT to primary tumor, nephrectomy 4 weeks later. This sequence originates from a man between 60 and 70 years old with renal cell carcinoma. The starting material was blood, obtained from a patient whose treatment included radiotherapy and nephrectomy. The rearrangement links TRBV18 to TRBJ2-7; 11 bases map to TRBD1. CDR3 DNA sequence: TGTGCCAGCTCAACAGCGGGACAGGGGGAAAACGAGCAGTACTTC. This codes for CASSTAGQGENEQYF.